This entry is about one T cell receptor beta chain. Its antigen is unidentified. Primed by a sample-barcoded 5' primer and a J-beta primer mix, a second PCR proceeded for 7 to 11 cycles. In TCRdb, the 5' RACE reads were re-called with MiXCR into one record per CDR3 protein. The sample records about 670,000 distinct CDR3 sequences, roughly half being singletons. After removal of 6 bases from V and 2 bases from J, the junction contained 11 bases not matched to a gene. This CDR3 is 18 amino acids long. CDR1 MGHRA and CDR2 YSYEKL come from the germline V gene. This record comes from a study of blood T cells in healthy people across ages. Study results and caveats: Not knowing donor CMV status may have confounded expanded clonotype changes. Unsorted PBMCs prevented conclusive naive versus antigen-experienced comparison.

Sample: blood. This sequence was found in a woman older than 75 in good health. The V call is TRBV4-1, the J call TRBJ2-4; 12 nucleotides match TRBD2. The CDR3: CASRYRLAGAGTKNIQYF. The CDR3 DNA sequence: TGCGCCAGCAGATACCGACTAGCGGGAGCGGGAACCAAAAACATTCAGTACTTC.